The sequence of this TCR beta chain was determined in a study of T-cell memory formation after mild COVID-19. Whole-study context: TCR clusters were mostly confined to one donor each. Study-wide results and limits: Within pre-infection memory, some responding clones were found, suggesting cross-reactive memory joined. Among clones contracting day 15 to 85, CD4/CD8 was balanced, whereas later expanders leaned CD4+.

In this sample, this clonotype turned up a few times. Its antigen is unidentified. A single record per CDR3 protein comes from TCRdb applying MiXCR to the 5' RACE reads. This sample carries a few hundred thousand distinct CDR3 sequences, 15% to 20% of them seen once, and the ten largest clones take around 20%. The sample comprised PBMCs or a T cell subset sorted from them (not recorded which). The source of this sequence is a man aged 18 to 29 who had mild COVID-19 (a few samples of this study predate the infection). Cell type and time point are not known.

The CDR3 spells CASSFSGMNQPQHF. The CDR3 DNA sequence: TGTGCCAGCAGTTTCTCAGGGATGAATCAGCCCCAGCATTTT. The chain uses TRBV28 and TRBJ1-5, with D perhaps TRBD1 (5 bases). V gave up 3 bases and J gave up 4 bases, with 10 bases separating them. This CDR3 comprises 14 residues. CDR1 and CDR2 from the germline V gene are MDHEN and SYDVKM.